A single sample gave rise to the 21 T cell receptor beta chains below, sequenced in a study of T cell responses to AZD1222 COVID-19 vaccine (dated by TCRdb to about 2021). The time point label, read with the paper, signifies: about 28 days (+/-7) after the second vaccine dose. The receptor library was made with the immunoSEQ multiplex PCR assay. TCRdb retrieved this table from immuneACCESS and kept in-frame rearrangements only. Not all clones are present; in checked studies, unresolved V genes account for under half, and no reason is known for the remainder. The sample yields around 130,000 clones; roughly 86% were counted once. Clones ranked in the top ten supply 3% of the sample. The sample in question was peripheral blood, obtained 28 days after the second AZD1222 dose. The receptors derive from an adult who received the AZD1222 COVID-19 vaccine.

This chain links TRBV29-1 with TRBJ1-1, with 11 positions matching TRBD1. The CDR3 sequence is 12 residues long. The V gene's germline CDR1 is SQVTM and CDR2 ANQGSEA. The junction had 8 bases not matched to a gene; V was cut back by 7 bases and J by 10 bases. The CDR3 DNA sequence: TGCAGCGGCTCCGGGACAGGGGGTCTAGCTTTCTTT. This codes for CSGSGTGGLAFF.

The gene calls are TRBV30 and TRBJ2-2, with D possibly being TRBD1 (5 bases). This CDR3 has 15 residues. Per germline, CDR1 GTSNPN and CDR2 SVGIG (reference sequence). V was cut by 0 bases and J by 5 bases, with 13 bases left in between. CDR3 region: CAWSVGVVGTGELFF. In DNA, the CDR3 is TGTGCCTGGAGTGTAGGGGTAGTTGGGACCGGGGAGCTGTTTTTT.

The rearrangement joins TRBV5-1 to TRBJ1-2; 11 nucleotides agree with TRBD1. V gave up 3 bases and J gave up 1 base; unmatched junction bases: 8. CDR1 and CDR2 (germline): SGHRS, YFSETQ. CDR3 size: 17 residues. The CDR3 DNA reads as TGCGCCAGCAGCTCCGGGACAGGGGGTCCAATTAACTATGGCTACACCTTC. Protein sequence: CASSSGTGGPINYGYTF.

J is TRBJ2-1 and V is TRBV27; TRBD1 matches 7 bases. V shed 5 bases, J shed 3 bases, and the junction held 7 bases outside the gene matches. The germline CDR1 and CDR2 sequences are MNHEY and SMNVEV (reference sequence). CDR3 size: 15 residues. CDR3 nucleotides: TGTGCCAGCAGTCCGGGACAGATGCTCTACAATGAGCAGTTCTTC. Protein product: CASSPGQMLYNEQFF.

The rearrangement uses TRBV11-2 and TRBJ2-7; TRBD2 matches at 8 bases. Per germline, CDR1 SGHAT and CDR2 FQNNGV. Losses at the gene ends were 3 bases for V and 3 bases for J; bases not matched to a gene: 4. This CDR3 has 14 amino acids. The CDR3 nucleotides read TGTGCCAGCAGCTTCACTAGCGGTGGCTACGAGCAGTACTTC. As protein: CASSFTSGGYEQYF.

The chain uses TRBV28 and TRBJ2-1; 7 bases agree with TRBD1. The J segment lost 1 base and the V segment lost 1 base, leaving 1 base of the junction unmatched. Looked up from germline, CDR1 is MDHEN and CDR2 is SYDVKM. The CDR3 covers 15 residues. The CDR3 protein is CASSLSQGSYNEQFF. The CDR3 nucleotides are TGTGCCAGCAGTTTATCACAGGGGTCCTACAATGAGCAGTTCTTC.

The CDR3 region has the DNA TGTGCTAGTGGTGACAGTTATAGCAATCAGCCCCAGCATTTT. It codes for CASGDSYSNQPQHF. The chain uses TRBV12-5 and TRBJ1-5; tentative D call: TRBD1 (5 bases). Trimming removed 5 bases from V and 0 bases from J, with 8 bases in between. Germline CDR1 reads LGHNT; CDR2 reads FRNRAP. The CDR3 is made up of 14 amino acids.

This CDR3 reads CASSIVGQGALGTQYF. Here the CDR3 DNA reads TGTGCCAGTAGTATCGTGGGACAGGGGGCGCTTGGGACCCAGTACTTC. V gene TRBV19 combines with J gene TRBJ2-5, with 12 bases matching TRBD1. Per germline, CDR1 LNHDA and CDR2 SQIVND (reference sequence). V shed 3 bases and J 7 bases; nucleotides not matched to a gene: 9. The CDR3 length is 16 residues.

V gene TRBV12-5 combines with J gene TRBJ1-2; weak D call: TRBD1 (6 bases). The CDR3 has 13 residues. Trimming cost V 6 bases and J 6 bases, with 14 bases left between them. Germline V lookup: CDR1 LGHNT, CDR2 FRNRAP. The CDR3 DNA reads TGTGCTAGTGGACTTACAGGGAGGGATGGCTACACCTTC. Amino acids: CASGLTGRDGYTF.

This sequence joins TRBV5-1 and TRBJ1-6; a possible D gene is TRBD1 (5 bases). The V gene lost 2 bases and the J gene lost 3 bases, with 12 bases spanning the gap. The length of the CDR3 is 16 residues. The germline CDR1 and CDR2 sequences are SGHRS and YFSETQ. In nucleotides, the CDR3 is TGCGCCAGCAGCTTCGGGCAGGGAAACTATAATTCACCCCTCCACTTT. Amino acid sequence: CASSFGQGNYNSPLHF. The full variable domain, completed using reference TRBV5-1 and TRBJ1-6, is KAGVTQTPRYLIKTRGQQVTLSCSPISGHRSVSWYQQTPGQGLQFLFEYFSETQRNKGNFPGRFSGRQFSNSRSEMNVSTLELGDSALYLCASSFGQGNYNSPLHFGNGTRLTVT.

The genes are TRBV19 and TRBJ2-5; D might be TRBD1 (6 bases). CDR1 is LNHDA and CDR2 is SQIVND in the germline V gene (reference sequence). The CDR3 extends over 14 amino acids. The germline V and J ends were trimmed by 6 bases and 1 base, with 12 bases remaining between them. CDR3 DNA: TGTGCCAGTAGACCCCAGGGGTCCCAAGAGACCCAGTACTTC. Protein product: CASRPQGSQETQYF.

The V gene is TRBV27, the J gene TRBJ1-1; D not resolved. The CDR3 totals 13 residues. V was pared by 6 bases and J by 2 bases, with 10 bases between. CDR1 and CDR2 from the germline V gene are MNHEY and SMNVEV (reference sequence). This CDR3 reads CASRLQRNTEAFF. In DNA form, the CDR3 reads TGTGCCAGCAGGCTACAGCGAAACACTGAAGCTTTCTTT.

This sequence joins TRBV2 and TRBJ1-6; D unresolved. The germline V gene encodes CDR1 SNHLY and CDR2 FYNNEI. CDR3 size: 11 residues. The V gene lost 3 bases and the J gene lost 9 bases, with 3 bases spanning the gap. CDR3 region: CASSDSSPLHF. The CDR3 bases are TGTGCCAGCAGTGATAGTTCACCCCTCCACTTT.

This clone was picked up one time. The CDR3, as DNA: TGCGCCAGCAGCTTGGACGTTGTTGGAGAGACCCAGTACTTC. The encoded protein is CASSLDVVGETQYF. The chain combines TRBV5-1 with TRBJ2-5; no reliable D call. Trimming removed 0 bases from V and 4 bases from J, with 10 bases in between. The CDR3 contains 14 residues. CDR1 SGHRS and CDR2 YFSETQ come from the germline V gene. Full variable domain (outside the CDR3, taken from reference TRBV5-1 and TRBJ2-5): KAGVTQTPRYLIKTRGQQVTLSCSPISGHRSVSWYQQTPGQGLQFLFEYFSETQRNKGNFPGRFSGRQFSNSRSEMNVSTLELGDSALYLCASSLDVVGETQYFGPGTRLLVL.

V is TRBV7-9 and J is TRBJ2-3; either TRBD1 or TRBD2 may supply D (6 bases each). V lost 5 bases and J lost 0, with 12 bases in between. The germline V gene encodes CDR1 SEHNR and CDR2 FQNEAQ (reference sequence). The CDR3 is 15 residues long. CDR3 DNA: TGTGCCAGCAGCCGAGGGGGGCCGAGCACAGATACGCAGTATTTT. Translation: CASSRGGPSTDTQYF.

J is TRBJ1-1 and V is TRBV2, with D perhaps matching TRBD1 (5 bases). Trimming cost V 4 bases and J 6 bases, with 9 bases left between them. The CDR3 is made up of 12 amino acids. The germline V gene encodes CDR1 SNHLY and CDR2 FYNNEI. This chain's CDR3 is CASSGWGAEAFF. The CDR3 DNA reads TGTGCCAGCAGTGGGTGGGGGGCTGAAGCTTTCTTT.

The chain links TRBV11-2 to TRBJ1-1; unclear D gene. In germline, CDR1 is SGHAT, CDR2 FQNNGV. V gave up 1 base and J gave up 5 bases, with 11 bases separating them. The CDR3 spans 14 residues. This CDR3 is CASSLAPAGTEAFF. The DNA for the CDR3 is TGTGCCAGCAGCTTAGCCCCGGCGGGTACTGAAGCTTTCTTT.

The rearrangement links TRBV3-1 (or the pseudogene TRBV3-2) to TRBJ2-5; 11 positions match TRBD2. Germline CDR1 and CDR2: LGHDT and YNNKEL (reference sequence). CDR3 size: 20 residues. The V and J ends lost 0 bases and 5 bases, in that order; junction bases with no gene match: 17. Here the CDR3 DNA reads TGTGCCAGCAGCCAAGACTCGTCCGGGACTAGCGGACAAAAAGTGGAGACCCAGTACTTC. Its translation is CASSQDSSGTSGQKVETQYF.

The J gene is TRBJ2-3, the V gene TRBV3-1 (or the pseudogene TRBV3-2); the D gene is possibly TRBD1 (6 bases). CDR1 and CDR2 (germline): LGHDT, YNNKEL (reference sequence). This CDR3 has 13 amino acids. Trimming took 6 bases from V and 1 from J, leaving 8 bases between them. CDR3 amino acids: CASSYRGTDTQYF. The CDR3, as DNA: TGTGCCAGCAGTTACAGGGGCACAGATACGCAGTATTTT.

V gene TRBV7-2 combines with J gene TRBJ2-1, with TRBD1 matching 8 bases. The CDR3 consists of 15 residues. Losses at the gene ends were 6 bases for V and 4 bases for J; bases not matched to a gene: 8. CDR1 and CDR2 from the germline V gene are SGHTA and FQGNSA. CDR3 residues: CASSPDRGQYNEQFF. The CDR3 DNA sequence: TGTGCCAGCAGTCCCGACAGGGGCCAGTACAATGAGCAGTTCTTC.

This rearrangement joins TRBV19 to TRBJ2-2; TRBD1 aligns across 11 bases. The CDR3 contains 16 residues. Per germline, CDR1 LNHDA and CDR2 SQIVND (reference sequence). V lost 4 bases to trimming and J lost 7 bases; unmatched junction nucleotides: 8. CDR3 region: CASSKPRTGGGGELFF. CDR3 sequence (DNA): TGTGCCAGTAGTAAGCCTAGGACAGGGGGCGGCGGGGAGCTGTTTTTT.